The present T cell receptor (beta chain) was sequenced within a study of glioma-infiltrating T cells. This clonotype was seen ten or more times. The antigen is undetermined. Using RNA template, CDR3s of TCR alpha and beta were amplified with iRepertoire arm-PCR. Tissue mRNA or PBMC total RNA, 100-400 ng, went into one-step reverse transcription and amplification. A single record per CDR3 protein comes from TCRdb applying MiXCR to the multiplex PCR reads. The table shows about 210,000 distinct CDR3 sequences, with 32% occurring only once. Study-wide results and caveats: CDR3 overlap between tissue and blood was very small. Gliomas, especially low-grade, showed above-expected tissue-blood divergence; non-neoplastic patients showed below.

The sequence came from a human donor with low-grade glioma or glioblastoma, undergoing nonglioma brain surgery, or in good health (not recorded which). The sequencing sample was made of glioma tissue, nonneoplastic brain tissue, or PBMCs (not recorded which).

The CDR3 sequence: CASSYHTGQGARDTEAFF. For the CDR3, the DNA is TGTGCCAGCAGTTACCACACAGGACAGGGAGCGAGGGACACTGAAGCTTTCTTT. The gene calls are TRBV6-2 or TRBV6-3 and TRBJ1-1; 8 nucleotides line up with TRBD1. Trimming took 2 bases from V and 3 from J; bases not matched to a gene: 14. CDR1 is MNHEY, CDR2 SVGEGT, per germline. CDR3 length equals 18 residues.